The 21 T cell receptor beta chains below all came from one sample that was sequenced in a study of blood T cells in healthy people across ages. PCR was performed a second time for about 7 to 12 cycles using a sample-barcoded 5' primer and a J-beta primer mix. One entry per CDR3 protein results from TCRdb running MiXCR on the 5' RACE reads. In the table there are almost 1 million distinct CDR3 sequences, roughly 50% of which are singletons. The material sequenced was blood. The receptors were gathered from a woman aged 55 to 70 in good health.

Comment on this clonotype: Just one base apart from a much larger clone, this may be a read error. V gene TRBV5-1 combines with J gene TRBJ2-7; a possible D gene is TRBD2 (5 bases). Germline CDR1 SGHRS, CDR2 YFSETQ. The CDR3 runs 14 residues. The CDR3 DNA is TGCGCCAGCAGCTCACGGGGTAATCCCTACGGGCAGTACTTC. Encoded protein: CASSSRGNPYGQYF. The full variable domain, rest sourced from reference TRBV5-1 and TRBJ2-7, is KAGVTQTPRYLIKTRGQQVTLSCSPISGHRSVSWYQQTPGQGLQFLFEYFSETQRNKGNFPGRFSGRQFSNSRSEMNVSTLELGDSALYLCASSSRGNPYGQYFGPGTRLTVT.

The V call is TRBV3-1, the J call TRBJ2-1; 9 nucleotides match TRBD1. With V trimmed by 3 bases and J by 8 bases, 8 bases remained unmatched. Germline loops: CDR1 LGHDT, CDR2 YNNKEL (reference sequence). This CDR3 has 15 amino acids. Here the CDR3 reads CASSHTGGSFDEQFF. The CDR3 DNA follows: TGTGCCAGCAGCCATACAGGGGGCTCTTTCGATGAGCAGTTCTTC.

The rearrangement uses TRBV5-1 and TRBJ1-2; D is ambiguous. CDR1 is SGHRS, CDR2 YFSETQ, per germline. CDR3 length: 15 residues. The ends were cut back, 4 bases at V and 7 bases at J, with 20 bases in the middle. The CDR3 here is CASSQEPGGLGGYTF. The DNA for the CDR3 is TGCGCCAGCAGCCAAGAACCGGGCGGCCTGGGTGGCTACACCTTC.

Points on this clonotype: One end of the junction fails to match germline, which may point to a read error. The chain recombines TRBV4-1 with TRBJ2-7; possible D gene TRBD2, 6 bases. The CDR3 extends over 17 amino acids. The germline V gene encodes CDR1 MGHRA and CDR2 YSYEKL. CDR3 nucleotides: TGCGTCAGCAGCCAAGTTTTGGGAGGACGAAGCTCCTACGAGCAGTACTTC. It translates to CVSSQVLGGRSSYEQYF.

The chain has TRBV7-2 and TRBJ1-2; no reliable D call. CDR3 length: 13 amino acids. V was clipped by 5 bases and J by 7 bases, with 14 bases between them. Germline CDR1 reads SGHTA; CDR2 reads FQGNSA. Written as DNA, the CDR3 is TGTGCCAGCAGCCATGGGTATAGGGTTGGCTACACCTTC. Its protein is CASSHGYRVGYTF.

V usage is TRBV7-2 and J usage is TRBJ2-3, with 7 bases matching TRBD2. The CDR3 contains 16 residues. With V trimmed by 5 bases and J by 1 base, 9 bases remained unmatched. CDR1 SGHTA and CDR2 FQGNSA come from the germline V gene. The CDR3 loop reads CASSAGLVVGTDTQYF. CDR3 nucleotides: TGTGCCAGCAGCGCCGGACTAGTCGTAGGCACAGATACGCAGTATTTT.

In this sample, this clonotype turned up a few times. The chain couples TRBV4-1 to TRBJ1-1, with D unclear. CDR3 length equals 13 residues. The germline CDR1 and CDR2 sequences are MGHRA and YSYEKL. The V and J ends lost 0 bases and 8 bases respectively, with 10 bases between them. The CDR3 sequence is CASSQDRQAEAFF. As DNA, the CDR3 is TGCGCCAGCAGCCAAGATCGGCAGGCCGAAGCTTTCTTT.

The chain carries TRBV4-3 and TRBJ1-6; 12 bases agree with TRBD1. This CDR3 has 17 residues. Per germline, CDR1 LGHNA and CDR2 YSLEER. V lost 1 base and J lost 9; bases outside the gene matches: 7. CDR3 coding DNA: TGCGCCAGCAGCCAAGGATTTGTGGGACAGGGGGCTTCACCCCTCCACTTT. This encodes CASSQGFVGQGASPLHF.

This chain connects TRBV27 to TRBJ2-5; D possibly corresponds to TRBD1 (5 bases). The CDR3 spans 13 residues. The V and J ends lost 5 bases and 3 bases respectively, with 10 bases between them. The germline V gene encodes CDR1 MNHEY and CDR2 SMNVEV (reference sequence). The CDR3 bases are TGTGCCAGCAGTCACCGACAGAAAGAGACCCAGTACTTC. Its protein is CASSHRQKETQYF.

The chain employs TRBV6-6 and TRBJ2-5, with D tentatively TRBD2 (6 bases). With 4 bases removed from V and 4 bases from J, the gap between germline ends came to 10 bases. This CDR3 comprises 13 residues. The germline gives CDR1 MNHNY, CDR2 SVGAGI (reference sequence). CDR3 protein: CASSWRGGETQYF. The CDR3 nucleotides read TGTGCCAGCAGTTGGAGGGGAGGAGAGACCCAGTACTTC.

The chain uses TRBV9 and TRBJ2-2, with 9 bases aligning to TRBD2. The CDR3 is 14 residues long. The ends lost 4 bases at V and 6 bases at J; junction bases unmatched: 4. Germline V CDR1 and CDR2: SGDLS, YYNGEE. The CDR3: CASSSIAGAGELFF. The CDR3 DNA is TGTGCCAGCAGCTCTATAGCGGGAGCCGGGGAGCTGTTTTTT.

The chain has TRBV11-2 and TRBJ2-5, with 7 bases that match TRBD2. The CDR3 is 16 residues long. Germline CDR1 SGHAT, CDR2 FQNNGV. With V trimmed by 5 bases and J by 5 bases, 14 bases remained unmatched. This CDR3 reads CASSPGRTRAKETQYF. As DNA, the CDR3 is TGTGCCAGCAGCCCCGGAAGGACTAGGGCCAAGGAGACCCAGTACTTC.

The J gene is TRBJ2-5, the V gene TRBV28; unclear D gene. Germline CDR1 reads MDHEN; CDR2 reads SYDVKM. Trimming took off 2 bases at V and 3 bases at J, with 10 bases between the two ends. The CDR3 runs 14 residues. In DNA form, the CDR3 reads TGTGCCAGCAGTTTACCCCCCGAGGAAGAGACCCAGTACTTC. Protein: CASSLPPEEETQYF.

This sequence joins TRBV20-1 and TRBJ2-7; weak D call: TRBD1 (6 bases). The CDR3 consists of 13 residues. Trimming pared 5 bases from V and 6 bases from J, leaving 17 bases between. The germline V gene encodes CDR1 DFQATT and CDR2 SNEGSKA (reference sequence). The CDR3 nucleotides read TGCAGTGCTCTTAAGGCACAGGGCGCCGAGCAGTACTTC. It translates to CSALKAQGAEQYF.

The J gene is TRBJ2-3, the V gene TRBV12-3 or TRBV12-4; weak D call: TRBD1 (5 bases). V shed 8 bases and J shed 2 bases, with 11 bases lying between them. The CDR3 has 13 amino acids. In DNA form, the CDR3 reads TGTGCCAGCCTGGGGCCTAACACAGATACGCAGTATTTT. Translation: CASLGPNTDTQYF.

This CDR3 reads CASSVGGSGEQFF. CDR3 DNA sequence: TGTGCCAGCAGCGTAGGAGGGTCGGGTGAGCAGTTCTTC. This chain connects TRBV9 to TRBJ2-1, with D perhaps TRBD2 (5 bases). Germline CDR1 is SGDLS and CDR2 is YYNGEE. The germline V and J ends were trimmed by 0 bases and 9 bases, with 10 bases remaining between them. This CDR3 is 13 amino acids long.

Remarks on this clonotype: This may be a read error, as it is one base from a much larger clone. This sequence joins TRBV12-5 and TRBJ2-3; TRBD2 agrees at 7 bases. CDR3 length equals 14 residues. V lost 3 bases to trimming and J lost 2 bases; unmatched junction nucleotides: 2. Per germline, CDR1 LGHNT and CDR2 FRNRAP. CDR3: CASGFGTTTDTQYF. For the CDR3, the DNA is TGTGCTAGTGGTTTCGGGACTACCACAGATACGCAGTATTTT.

This clonotype turned up a few times. The rearrangement joins TRBV7-2 to TRBJ2-5; 9 bases are shared with TRBD2. CDR3 length: 17 amino acids. Unmatched junction bases numbered 10, after V lost 2 bases and J lost 3 bases. CDR1 is SGHTA, CDR2 FQGNSA, per germline. CDR3 residues: CASSLRGAGGGKETQYF. As DNA, the CDR3 is TGTGCCAGCAGCTTACGAGGAGCGGGAGGCGGAAAAGAGACCCAGTACTTC.

CDR3 coding DNA: TGTGCCAGCAGTTACACGAGGGGTGAGCAGTTCTTC. Translated, it gives CASSYTRGEQFF. The chain links TRBV6-6 to TRBJ2-1, with D tentatively TRBD1 or TRBD2 (5 bases each). The CDR3 sequence is 12 residues long. The germline V gene encodes CDR1 MNHNY and CDR2 SVGAGI (reference sequence). Trimming removed 2 bases at V and 9 bases at J, with 8 bases between.

The J gene is TRBJ2-6, the V gene TRBV29-1; maybe TRBD2 (5 bases). The CDR3 covers 13 residues. The ends were cut back, 8 bases at V and 0 bases at J, with 8 bases in the middle. Germline V gives CDR1 SQVTM, CDR2 ANQGSEA. Here the CDR3 reads CSPEDSGANVLTF. CDR3 nucleotides: TGCAGCCCGGAGGACTCTGGGGCCAACGTCCTGACTTTC.

V gene TRBV11-3 combines with J gene TRBJ2-7, with TRBD2 matching over 9 bases. Losses at the gene ends were 5 bases for V and 0 bases for J; bases not matched to a gene: 5. Per the germline V gene, CDR1 is SGHNT and CDR2 is YENEEA. The CDR3 covers 15 residues. DNA for the CDR3: TGTGCCAGCAGCAAGACTAGCGGCACCTCCTACGAGCAGTACTTC. Protein sequence: CASSKTSGTSYEQYF. The full variable domain, with the rest looked up from reference TRBV11-3 and TRBJ2-7, is EAGVVQSPRYKIIEKKQPVAFWCNPISGHNTLYWYLQNLGQGPELLIRYENEEAVDDSQLPKDRFSAERLKGVDSTLKIQPAELGDSAVYLCASSKTSGTSYEQYFGPGTRLTVT.